The present T cell receptor beta chain was sequenced within a study of PD-1 blockade in classical Hodgkin lymphoma. The CDR3 length is 14 residues. The V end was cut by 5 bases, the J end by 6 bases, with 17 bases between. Germline values: CDR1 SGHKS, CDR2 YYEKEE (reference sequence). Every one of the patients relapsed after autologous stem cell transplantation (brentuximab vedotin exposure was variable). Patients showed best responses of complete response, partial response or progressive disease. Here immunoSEQ multiplex PCR was the method, and the copy in TCRdb shows in-frame clones only, minus some. The sample includes tens of thousands of clones, approximately 88% of them seen just once. The study, taken as a whole, reports: Complete responders' baseline diversity resembled that of newly diagnosed patients. When set against healthy donors, newly diagnosed patients were reported to show lower baseline TCR diversity. Sources of repertoire differences remain undefined, possibly disease activity or prior therapy.

With regard to this clone: What it recognizes is unknown.

The receptor's source is a human donor with classical Hodgkin lymphoma. This material consisted of peripheral blood mononuclear cells (PBMCs), taken at baseline. The chain combines TRBV5-5 with TRBJ1-1; D possibly corresponds to TRBD1 (5 bases). DNA for the CDR3: TGTGCCAGCAGTTATATTAGGGGAAACCCTGAAGCTTTCTTT. Its protein product is CASSYIRGNPEAFF.